This TCR beta chain was documented in a study of cytomegalovirus exposure and HLA in healthy donors. It was with 60 Vbeta and 13 Jbeta primers that the PCR ran. Profiled with immunoSEQ multiplex PCR; TCRdb holds only in-frame clones, not every one. The profile shows 80,000 to 100,000 clones, about three quarters of them singletons. Whole-study results and caveats: The majority of CMV-associated TCR beta chains were reported as apparently HLA-restricted in a later analysis. Later on, an analysis tied 15,000 or so TCR beta sequences to HLA alleles at 0.05 false discovery rate.

Points on this clone: The antigen remains unidentified.

Sequenced: PBMCs. The receptor's source is a man over 45 in good health and CMV-seropositive.

The CDR3 DNA is TGCAGCGTCGTTACTGGGACAGGGAGAGAGACCCAGTACTTC. Protein: CSVVTGTGRETQYF. The rearrangement links TRBV29-1 to TRBJ2-5; 9 nucleotides match TRBD1. The CDR3 extends over 14 amino acids. The V segment lost 6 bases and the J segment 4 bases; nucleotides outside the gene matches: 9. Germline values: CDR1 SQVTM, CDR2 ANQGSEA.